These 3 T cell receptor beta chains were all obtained from the same sample, sequenced in a study of blood T cell repertoires in COVID-19. Produced via immunoSEQ multiplex PCR; TCRdb's table is partial and in-frame only. The data contain 110,000 or so clones, around 84% of them seen just once; the ten biggest clones take up 15%. Specimen: peripheral blood. All receptors derive from an elderly woman with acute or convalescent COVID-19.

This sequence joins TRBV18 and TRBJ2-5; tentatively, D is TRBD2 (5 bases). With 2 bases removed from V and 5 bases from J, the gap between germline ends came to 15 bases. The CDR3 consists of 15 residues. The V gene's germline CDR1 is KGHSH and CDR2 LQKENI. DNA of the CDR3: TGTGCCAGCTCACCAGTTATCAGCGGAGACGAGACCCAGTACTTC. Protein: CASSPVISGDETQYF. Filled out from reference TRBV18 and TRBJ2-5, the complete variable domain reads NAGVMQNPRHLVRRRGQEARLRCSPMKGHSHVYWYRQLPEEGLKFMVYLQKENIIDESGMPKERFSAEFPKEGPSILRIQQVVRGDSAAYFCASSPVISGDETQYFGPGTRLLVL.

The J gene is TRBJ1-6, the V gene TRBV5-4; 8 nucleotides agree with TRBD1. Germline V gives CDR1 SGHNT, CDR2 YYREEE (reference sequence). The junction had 10 bases not matched to a gene; V was cut back by 4 bases and J by 13 bases. This CDR3 is 14 amino acids long. For the CDR3, the DNA is TGTGCCAGCAGCCAAGACAGGGGTAATCCTCCCCTCCACTTT. As protein: CASSQDRGNPPLHF.

The gene calls are TRBV5-1 and TRBJ2-7; D possibly corresponds to TRBD1 (6 bases). Germline V gives CDR1 SGHRS, CDR2 YFSETQ. V was cut by 0 bases and J by 3 bases, with 7 bases left in between. The CDR3 spans 13 residues. The chain's CDR3 is CASSLGDNYEQYF. CDR3 sequence (DNA): TGCGCCAGCAGCTTGGGGGACAACTACGAGCAGTACTTC.